What follows describes a single TCR beta chain. The antigen is not known. The data belong to a study of cytomegalovirus exposure and HLA in healthy donors. Study-wide points: The HLA-A and HLA-B alleles of most subjects were reportedly predicted accurately from TCR beta sequences.

The PCR made use of 60 Vbeta and 13 Jbeta primers. Libraries were prepared by immunoSEQ multiplex PCR; TCRdb keeps only in-frame clonotypes and omits some of them. The sample includes more than 70,000 clones, 70% to 80% seen only once; the top ten take 2.5% to 3.5%. Germline V gene sequence: CDR1 SGHVS, CDR2 FNYEAQ. CDR3 length: 16 amino acids. The trim removed 2 bases at V and 1 base at J, leaving 4 bases unmatched. The TCR comes from a man aged 45-60 years in good health and CMV-seropositive. The sequencing sample was made of PBMCs. The rearrangement links TRBV7-6 to TRBJ2-3; 9 bases match TRBD2. For the CDR3, the DNA is TGTGCCAGCAGCTTACTTAGCGGGAGCGGCACAGATACGCAGTATTTT. It encodes CASSLLSGSGTDTQYF.